Listed below are T cell receptor beta chains from one sample, sequenced in a study of beta chain features in type 1 diabetes. The assay was immunoSEQ multiplex PCR, and TCRdb's table has in-frame clones only and misses some. The sample lists hundreds of thousands of clones, 30% seen once, with more than 0.055% in the top ten. Sequencing was performed on naive CD4+ T cells from blood. The origin of the receptors is a man younger than 30 in good health. CDR3s include the opening cysteine and the closing phenylalanine or tryptophan. The order of the fields is V gene, J gene, D gene, CDR3 length, clone size, CDR3 DNA, CDR3 protein. The D gene is left open where the match is weak. Clone size is not always given. Where it is, it says once, few, many or a class for expanded clones.

v_gene: TRBV7-9
j_gene: TRBJ1-4
d_gene: TRBD1
len: 15
abundance: few
CDR3nt: TGTGCCAGCAGTCCAACAGGGGAGACTAATGAAAAACTGTTTTTT
CDR3aa: CASSPTGETNEKLFF

v_gene: TRBV7-2
j_gene: TRBJ1-2
d_gene: -
len: 14
abundance: -
CDR3nt: TGTGCCAGCAGCTTATATCAGGGCCCCTATGGCTACACCTTC
CDR3aa: CASSLYQGPYGYTF

v_gene: TRBV21-1
j_gene: TRBJ1-2
d_gene: -
len: 14
abundance: -
CDR3nt: TGTGCCAGCAGCAAAAAAAAGGCGGTTGCTGGCTACACCTTC
CDR3aa: CASSKKKAVAGYTF

v_gene: TRBV9
j_gene: TRBJ2-1
d_gene: TRBD2
len: 14
abundance: few
CDR3nt: TGTGCCAGCAGCGCGGGACTAGCGGGAGGCACGCAGTTCTTC
CDR3aa: CASSAGLAGGTQFF

v_gene: TRBV11-3
j_gene: TRBJ2-4
d_gene: -
len: 13
abundance: -
CDR3nt: TGTGCCAGCAGCCAGGCAGGGTTAGACATTCAGTACTTC
CDR3aa: CASSQAGLDIQYF

v_gene: TRBV7-9
j_gene: TRBJ2-7
d_gene: TRBD1
len: 15
abundance: few
CDR3nt: TGTGCCAGCAGCCACTCATCGGGACAGGGCTACGAGCAGTACTTC
CDR3aa: CASSHSSGQGYEQYF

v_gene: TRBV29-1
j_gene: TRBJ2-3
d_gene: TRBD2
len: 14
abundance: -
CDR3nt: TGCAGCGGGTCGGGACTAGCGGGAGCCGGTACGCAGTATTTT
CDR3aa: CSGSGLAGAGTQYF

v_gene: TRBV9
j_gene: TRBJ2-7
d_gene: -
len: 14
abundance: few
CDR3nt: TGTGCCAGCAGCCTCCTGGGCGCCTCCTACGAGCAGTACTTC
CDR3aa: CASSLLGASYEQYF

v_gene: TRBV7-2
j_gene: TRBJ2-3
d_gene: TRBD2
len: 18
abundance: few
CDR3nt: TGTGCCAGCAGCTTAGCGGCCGCAGCGGGGGCTAGCACAGATACGCAGTATTTT
CDR3aa: CASSLAAAAGASTDTQYF

v_gene: TRBV5-1
j_gene: TRBJ2-3
d_gene: TRBD2
len: 15
abundance: -
CDR3nt: TGCGCCAGCAGCTTGGCTAGCGGGAGGACAGATACGCAGTATTTT
CDR3aa: CASSLASGRTDTQYF

v_gene: TRBV5-1
j_gene: TRBJ2-1
d_gene: TRBD2
len: 15
abundance: few
CDR3nt: TGCGCCAGCAGCTGGGGACTAGCGGACTACAATGAGCAGTTCTTC
CDR3aa: CASSWGLADYNEQFF

v_gene: TRBV25-1
j_gene: TRBJ2-7
d_gene: -
len: 12
abundance: -
CDR3nt: TGTGCCAGCAGTCTGGGGGGTATGAGCCAGTACTTC
CDR3aa: CASSLGGMSQYF

v_gene: TRBV7-2
j_gene: TRBJ2-1
d_gene: -
len: 16
abundance: few
CDR3nt: TGTGCCAGCAGCTTGGTAGCGGTGAGCTCCTACAATGAGCAGTTCTTC
CDR3aa: CASSLVAVSSYNEQFF

v_gene: TRBV10-3
j_gene: TRBJ2-3
d_gene: -
len: 14
abundance: -
CDR3nt: TGTGCCATCAATAGTGGGACTTTCACAGATACGCAGTATTTT
CDR3aa: CAINSGTFTDTQYF

v_gene: TRBV7-2
j_gene: TRBJ2-1
d_gene: TRBD2
len: 16
abundance: -
CDR3nt: TGTGCCAGCAGCAGCTCCGGGACTAGCGGCTACAATGAGCAGTTCTTC
CDR3aa: CASSSSGTSGYNEQFF

v_gene: TRBV12-5
j_gene: TRBJ2-1
d_gene: TRBD2
len: 14
abundance: -
CDR3nt: TGTGCTAGTGTCCGGACTAGCGGCGGCAATGAGCAGTTCTTC
CDR3aa: CASVRTSGGNEQFF

v_gene: TRBV30
j_gene: TRBJ2-3
d_gene: TRBD1
len: 14
abundance: -
CDR3nt: TGTGCCTGGAGACAGGACAGGTCCCCGGATACGCAGTATTTT
CDR3aa: CAWRQDRSPDTQYF